Listed below are T cell receptor beta chains from one sample, sequenced in a study of blood T cell repertoires in COVID-19. Some clones are missing from TCRdb's copy, which holds only in-frame ones; the method was immunoSEQ multiplex PCR. The sample gives hundreds of thousands of clones, around 88% of which show up once; 4% to 5.5% is in the top ten. The sequencing input was peripheral blood. These receptors were taken from a woman aged 30 to 39 with acute or convalescent COVID-19. Each CDR3 is given with its conserved first and last residue. D genes are given only for firm matches. Expanded clones are given a class, and other clones once, few, many or no size at all.

d_call	clone_size	v_call	j_call	cdr3_aa	cdr3_nt
NA	once	TRBV5-1	TRBJ2-5	CASRTVGGQETQYF	TGCGCCAGCAGGACCGTGGGGGGCCAAGAGACCCAGTACTTC
NA	NA	TRBV6-5	TRBJ2-3	CASTAGWRVTDTQYF	TGTGCCAGCACGGCGGGGTGGAGGGTCACAGATACGCAGTATTTT
NA	few	TRBV18	TRBJ2-7	CASSLGARGVGEQYF	TGTGCCAGCTCACTTGGGGCTCGCGGGGTCGGCGAGCAGTACTTC
TRBD2	NA	TRBV6-6	TRBJ2-3	CASSRALAGGLVTDTQYF	TGTGCCAGCAGTCGGGCACTAGCGGGGGGGTTGGTGACAGATACGCAGTATTTT
TRBD2	NA	TRBV29-1	TRBJ2-3	CSVDPIRLAPGTDTQYF	TGCAGCGTTGACCCGATAAGACTAGCCCCTGGAACGGATACGCAGTATTTT
TRBD1	NA	TRBV30	TRBJ2-7	CAWSAGQGIDEQYF	TGTGCCTGGAGTGCCGGACAGGGTATCGACGAGCAGTACTTC
NA	NA	TRBV6-5	TRBJ1-2	CASSYSFTRGRYTF	TGTGCCAGCAGTTACTCGTTTACCAGGGGTCGCTACACCTTC
NA	NA	TRBV28	TRBJ1-1	CASSLEVWVPGRNTEAFF	TGTGCCAGCAGTTTAGAGGTATGGGTCCCGGGGAGAAACACTGAAGCTTTCTTT
TRBD2	few	TRBV14	TRBJ2-3	CASSQNREASGGADTQYF	TGTGCCAGCAGCCAAAATAGGGAAGCTAGCGGGGGGGCAGATACGCAGTATTTT
TRBD2	NA	TRBV11-2	TRBJ2-4	CASRPSGGNIQYF	TGTGCCAGCAGGCCTAGCGGGGGAAACATTCAGTACTTC
TRBD1	NA	TRBV18	TRBJ2-7	CASSPTGGPYEQYF	TGTGCCAGCTCACCGACAGGGGGCCCCTACGAGCAGTACTTC
TRBD1	once	TRBV11-1	TRBJ2-7	CASSLAPGQRYEQYF	TGTGCCAGCAGCTTAGCGCCGGGACAGCGTTACGAGCAGTACTTC
NA	NA	TRBV5-1	TRBJ1-4	CASSLEGRDEKLFF	TGCGCCAGCAGCTTGGAAGGCAGGGATGAAAAACTGTTTTTT
TRBD2	NA	TRBV2	TRBJ2-3	CASRSLAATSTDTQYF	TGTGCCAGCAGATCACTAGCGGCTACTAGCACAGATACGCAGTATTTT
NA	once	TRBV25-1	TRBJ2-7	CATTRDSSYEQYF	TGTGCCACCACCCGCGACAGCTCCTACGAGCAGTACTTC
TRBD1	NA	TRBV18	TRBJ1-1	CASLGTGPNTEAFF	TGTGCCAGCCTAGGGACAGGGCCGAACACTGAAGCTTTCTTT
TRBD1	few	TRBV5-8	TRBJ2-7	CASTSGTGFYEQYF	TGTGCCAGCACGTCCGGGACAGGGTTTTACGAGCAGTACTTC
TRBD1	NA	TRBV19	TRBJ1-2	CASMGTGDGYTF	TGTGCCAGTATGGGGACAGGGGACGGCTACACCTTC
NA	NA	TRBV9	TRBJ2-3	CASSPLGLGSTDTQYF	TGTGCCAGCAGCCCCCTTGGACTTGGAAGCACAGATACGCAGTATTTT
NA	NA	TRBV7-6	TRBJ2-7	CASSIGQSVSYEQYF	TGTGCCAGCAGCATAGGACAGTCCGTCTCCTACGAGCAGTACTTC
NA	NA	TRBV2	TRBJ1-3	CASSPLGNTIYF	TGTGCCAGCAGTCCATTGGGAAACACCATATATTTT
NA	NA	TRBV18	TRBJ2-5	CASSPGGVETQYF	TGTGCCAGCTCACCAGGGGGCGTCGAGACCCAGTACTTC
NA	once	TRBV28	TRBJ1-2	CATSPSGFRYGYTF	TGTGCCACCAGTCCTTCAGGGTTTCGCTATGGCTACACCTTC
NA	NA	TRBV4-1	TRBJ1-6	CASSREGLGPNSPLHF	TGCGCCAGCAGCCGCGAGGGCCTCGGACCTAATTCACCCCTCCACTTT
NA	NA	TRBV4-1	TRBJ2-3	CASSQDGLAGRTDTQYF	TGCGCCAGTAGCCAAGATGGGTTGGCGGGGCGCACAGATACGCAGTATTTT
TRBD1	NA	TRBV24-1	TRBJ2-3	CATSDTGGPSTDTQYF	TGTGCCACCAGTGATACAGGGGGTCCGAGCACAGATACGCAGTATTTT
NA	NA	TRBV18	TRBJ1-2	CASSPQQGDYGYTF	TGTGCCAGCTCACCACAACAGGGAGACTATGGCTACACCTTC
TRBD1	NA	TRBV5-1	TRBJ2-3	CASSTPGQGSDTQYF	TGCGCCAGCAGCACTCCGGGACAGGGGTCAGATACGCAGTATTTT
TRBD1	NA	TRBV9	TRBJ2-1	CASSVAGTGNNEQFF	TGTGCCAGCAGCGTAGCTGGGACAGGAAACAATGAGCAGTTCTTC
NA	NA	TRBV12-3/TRBV12-4	TRBJ1-5	CATGEDQPQHF	TGTGCCACCGGAGAGGATCAGCCCCAGCATTTT
NA	NA	TRBV2	TRBJ1-5	CATDWNQPQHF	TGTGCCACCGACTGGAATCAGCCCCAGCATTTT
TRBD1	NA	TRBV7-9	TRBJ1-5	CASSLGQGDYQPQHF	TGTGCCAGCAGCTTAGGACAGGGGGATTATCAGCCCCAGCATTTT
TRBD1	NA	TRBV6-2/TRBV6-3	TRBJ2-3	CASSGQGVGDTQYF	TGTGCCAGCAGCGGACAGGGGGTTGGGGATACGCAGTATTTT
TRBD2	few	TRBV6-6	TRBJ2-2	CASSPGTSGTGELFF	TGTGCCAGCAGTCCTGGGACTAGCGGGACCGGGGAGCTGTTTTTT
TRBD1	NA	TRBV5-5	TRBJ2-1	CASTPLDRANEQFF	TGTGCCAGCACCCCACTGGACAGGGCCAATGAGCAGTTCTTC
NA	NA	TRBV29-1	TRBJ2-7	CSVLEDEQYF	TGCAGCGTTCTCGAGGACGAGCAGTACTTC
NA	NA	TRBV2	TRBJ1-2	CANLGQSYGYTF	TGTGCCAACTTAGGACAGAGCTATGGCTACACCTTC
TRBD1	NA	TRBV24-1	TRBJ2-2	CATSDLNKPGQGYTGELFF	TGTGCCACCAGTGATTTGAACAAACCGGGACAGGGATACACCGGGGAGCTGTTTTTT
NA	NA	TRBV7-9	TRBJ2-6	CASSPTTRLPGANVLTF	TGTGCCAGCAGCCCAACAACACGACTTCCTGGGGCCAACGTCCTGACTTTC
TRBD1	NA	TRBV30	TRBJ1-1	CAWGQGNTEAFF	TGTGCCTGGGGACAGGGGAACACTGAAGCTTTCTTT
TRBD2	few	TRBV29-1	TRBJ2-5	CSALSVASGHQETQYF	TGCAGCGCCCTGTCGGTGGCTAGCGGACACCAAGAGACCCAGTACTTC
NA	NA	TRBV19	TRBJ1-1	CASSIGRGGTEAFF	TGTGCCAGTAGTATAGGGAGGGGTGGCACTGAAGCTTTCTTT
TRBD2	once	TRBV7-9	TRBJ2-3	CASSPGPNGLAKTDTQYF	TGTGCCAGCAGCCCTGGTCCGAATGGACTAGCAAAAACAGATACGCAGTATTTT
TRBD1	NA	TRBV9	TRBJ1-5	CASSVGQGGNQPQHF	TGTGCCAGCAGCGTAGGACAGGGTGGCAATCAGCCCCAGCATTTT
NA	NA	TRBV2	TRBJ1-2	CASYRQPFTGYTF	TGTGCCAGCTATCGACAGCCCTTTACTGGCTACACCTTC
NA	NA	TRBV19	TRBJ1-3	CASSFGPGLRSGNTIYF	TGTGCCAGTAGTTTTGGGCCAGGACTTCGCTCTGGAAACACCATATATTTT
TRBD1	NA	TRBV18	TRBJ1-2	CASSGQDSYPYGYTF	TGTGCCAGCTCAGGACAGGATTCATACCCTTATGGCTACACCTTC
NA	NA	TRBV5-4	TRBJ1-2	CASSGGGETNYGYTF	TGTGCCAGCAGCGGCGGCGGTGAAACTAACTATGGCTACACCTTC
TRBD2	NA	TRBV3-1/TRBV3-2	TRBJ2-7	CASSRNPSGGRYEQYF	TGTGCCAGCAGCCGCAATCCATCGGGGGGTCGGTACGAGCAGTACTTC
NA	NA	TRBV3-1/TRBV3-2	TRBJ2-5	CASSQVLSRRETQYF	TGTGCCAGCAGCCAAGTTCTATCCCGGAGGGAGACCCAGTACTTC
NA	few	TRBV18	TRBJ1-1	CASSPQGNTEAFF	TGTGCCAGCTCACCTCAGGGGAACACTGAAGCTTTCTTT
NA	NA	TRBV28	TRBJ2-1	CASSLSGAYNEQFF	TGTGCCAGCAGTTTATCAGGGGCCTACAATGAGCAGTTCTTC
NA	once	TRBV5-3	TRBJ2-7	CARSRWPGHRGEQYF	TGTGCCAGAAGCCGATGGCCGGGACACCGAGGCGAGCAGTACTTC
NA	NA	TRBV7-8	TRBJ2-7	CASSQERAEQYF	TGTGCCAGCAGCCAAGAGAGGGCCGAGCAGTACTTC
NA	NA	TRBV18	TRBJ1-4	CASSPSRATNEKLFF	TGTGCCAGCTCACCTAGCAGGGCAACTAATGAAAAACTGTTTTTT
NA	once	TRBV6-5	TRBJ2-5	CASFRETQYF	TGTGCCAGCTTTCGGGAGACCCAGTACTTC
NA	NA	TRBV28	TRBJ2-7	CASSVQEYEQYF	TGTGCCAGCAGTGTTCAGGAATACGAGCAGTACTTC